The 29 T cell receptor beta chains given below trace back to one sample, sequenced in a study of T cells in Graves' hyperthyroidism and ophthalmopathy. Amplified regions were TCR beta CDR3 sequences from RNA transcripts. The primer set for the first-round RT-PCR of the TCR CDR3 was HTBI. TCRdb passed the multiplex PCR reads through MiXCR, listing each CDR3 protein once. The table has about 360,000 distinct CDR3 sequences, 13% seen once; the top ten hold 9% to 9.5%. The sequenced sample consisted of blood. The source is a young woman with Graves' hyperthyroidism.

This clonotype was recorded at least ten times. This chain connects TRBV6-2 or TRBV6-3 to TRBJ1-6; no reliable D call. V was cut by 6 bases and J by 8 bases, with 14 bases left in between. Germline CDR1 is MNHEY and CDR2 is SVGEGT. The CDR3 covers 14 residues. This CDR3 reads CASRFRPEDSPLHF. For the CDR3, the DNA is TGTGCCAGCAGGTTCCGGCCAGAGGATTCACCCCTCCACTTT.

This clonotype came up a few times. The chain links TRBV12-3 or TRBV12-4 to TRBJ2-7; no firm D call. V was cut by 6 bases and J by 6 bases, with 9 bases left in between. This CDR3 has 11 residues. The CDR3 sequence is CASSPQSEQYF. DNA for the CDR3: TGTGCCAGCAGCCCCCAGTCCGAGCAGTACTTC.

This clonotype was seen a handful of times. The chain has TRBV7-6 and TRBJ1-4, with TRBD1 matching over 8 bases. V shed 5 bases and J 6 bases; nucleotides not matched to a gene: 5. Germline V gene lookup returns CDR1 SGHVS and CDR2 FNYEAQ. This CDR3 spans 14 amino acids. CDR3 coding DNA: TGTGCCAGCAGCCAGACAGGGGTTTATGAAAAACTGTTTTTT. Translation: CASSQTGVYEKLFF.

This clonotype was detected only a few times. The genes are TRBV5-4 and TRBJ1-1; perhaps TRBD1 as D (5 bases). This CDR3 is 14 amino acids long. The ends were cut back, 4 bases at V and 1 base at J, with 11 bases in the middle. The germline CDR1 and CDR2 sequences are SGHNT and YYREEE (reference sequence). The CDR3 sequence is CASSPEGRNTEAFF. The CDR3 region has the DNA TGTGCCAGCAGCCCCGAGGGACGGAACACTGAAGCTTTCTTT.

There are a few counts of this clonotype. This chain joins TRBV28 and TRBJ1-1, with D tentatively TRBD1 (5 bases). The ends were cut back, 5 bases at V and 4 bases at J, with 17 bases in the middle. Per germline, CDR1 MDHEN and CDR2 SYDVKM. CDR3 size: 15 residues. DNA of the CDR3: TGTGCCAGCAGTCATGGGGCCCCGGGAGGCACTGAAGCTTTCTTT. Protein sequence: CASSHGAPGGTEAFF.

This clonotype was observed at least ten times. This sequence joins TRBV20-1 and TRBJ1-2, with TRBD1 as a possible D gene (5 bases). V was cut by 1 base and J by 8 bases, with 20 bases left in between. The CDR3 has 15 amino acids. Germline V gene data show CDR1 as DFQATT and CDR2 as SNEGSKA (reference sequence). DNA for the CDR3: TGCAGTGCTAGAGGGCAGGGCGGGTTGAGTTTAGGCTACACCTTC. It yields the protein CSARGQGGLSLGYTF.

The chain couples TRBV4-1 to TRBJ1-4; D is possibly TRBD1 (5 bases). CDR3 length equals 17 residues. Trimming removed 0 bases from V and 0 bases from J, with 11 bases in between. The germline V gene has CDR1 MGHRA and CDR2 YSYEKL. The CDR3 loop is CASSQDPGTATNEKLFF. The CDR3 bases are TGCGCCAGCAGCCAAGATCCCGGGACGGCAACTAATGAAAAACTGTTTTTT.

This clonotype came up many times. The chain joins TRBV25-1 to TRBJ2-1; 10 nucleotides align to TRBD2. Looked up from germline, CDR1 is MGHDK and CDR2 is SYGVNS. The CDR3 consists of 15 residues. Trimming at V came to 2 bases and at J to 10 bases, leaving 8 bases not matched to a gene. As DNA, the CDR3 is TGTGCCAGCAGTGAACACGCTAGCGGGAGAGAGGAGCAGTTCTTC. Translating gives CASSEHASGREEQFF. The full variable domain, with the rest looked up from reference TRBV25-1 and TRBJ2-1, is EADIYQTPRYLVIGTGKKITLECSQTMGHDKMYWYQQDPGMELHLIHYSYGVNSTEKGDLSSESTVSRIRTEHFPLTLESARPSHTSQYLCASSEHASGREEQFFGPGTRLTVL.

This clonotype showed up just a few times. This CDR3 reads CASSLGAAEQYF. In nucleotides, the CDR3 is TGTGCCAGCAGCTTAGGTGCGGCGGAGCAGTACTTC. The chain recombines TRBV7-9 with TRBJ2-7, with D hard to call. Germline values: CDR1 SEHNR, CDR2 FQNEAQ (reference sequence). The length of the CDR3 is 12 residues. V lost 1 base, J lost 7 bases, and 8 bases lay in between.

There are many counts of this clonotype. V and J are TRBV6-1 and TRBJ1-5; D ambiguous. Germline V lookup: CDR1 MNHNS, CDR2 SASEGT. Trimming pared 7 bases from V and 2 bases from J, leaving 24 bases between. The CDR3 is made up of 18 amino acids. The CDR3 DNA is TGTGCCAGCACCTTACTCCGAAGGACGGGTGACGGCAATCAGCCCCAGCATTTT. This translates into CASTLLRRTGDGNQPQHF.

This clonotype was counted many times. The V and J genes are TRBV18 and TRBJ2-1; 7 bases align to TRBD2. The germline V gene encodes CDR1 KGHSH and CDR2 LQKENI. The length of the CDR3 is 16 residues. J gave up 9 bases and V 0 bases, and 11 bases lay outside the gene matches. The CDR3 region is CASSPPGLQSAGEQFF. DNA for the CDR3: TGTGCCAGCTCACCACCGGGACTACAAAGTGCGGGTGAGCAGTTCTTC. The full variable domain, in which reference TRBV18 and TRBJ2-1 provide the parts outside the CDR3, is NAGVMQNPRHLVRRRGQEARLRCSPMKGHSHVYWYRQLPEEGLKFMVYLQKENIIDESGMPKERFSAEFPKEGPSILRIQQVVRGDSAAYFCASSPPGLQSAGEQFFGPGTRLTVL.

This clonotype showed up just a few times. The chain has TRBV5-4 and TRBJ1-1; 7 bases map to TRBD1. CDR3 size: 14 residues. V shed 4 bases, J shed 4 bases, and the junction held 7 bases outside the gene matches. Per the germline V gene, CDR1 is SGHNT and CDR2 is YYREEE (reference sequence). The DNA for the CDR3 is TGTGCCAGCAGCATCCCAGGGGGGAGCACTGAAGCTTTCTTT. The encoded protein is CASSIPGGSTEAFF.

This clonotype was detected many times. The chain has TRBV5-1 and TRBJ1-1, with unresolved D. Between the trimmed V and J ends, which lost 2 bases and 0 bases, there was a span of 8 bases. Germline V CDR1 and CDR2: SGHRS, YFSETQ. The CDR3 runs to 14 residues. The CDR3 DNA is TGCGCCAGCAGCTTCCAGGTAATGAACACTGAAGCTTTCTTT. Translated, it gives CASSFQVMNTEAFF.

This chain joins TRBV12-3 or TRBV12-4 and TRBJ2-5; 7 bases fit TRBD2. There are 13 residues in the CDR3. The CDR3 here is CATGEGMRETQYF. The CDR3 DNA reads TGTGCTACGGGGGAGGGAATGAGAGAGACCCAGTACTTC.

This clonotype was seen repeatedly, ten times or more. The CDR3 here is CATSDSILYNEQFF. The CDR3 region has the DNA TGTGCCACCAGTGATTCGATCCTTTACAATGAGCAGTTCTTC. The chain joins TRBV24-1 to TRBJ2-1; no definite D call. Germline CDR1 is KGHDR and CDR2 is SFDVKD. The CDR3 covers 14 residues. Trimming removed 2 bases from V and 4 bases from J, with 8 bases in between.

This clonotype was found many times. This chain links TRBV6-1 with TRBJ1-5; D may be TRBD1 (5 bases). Between the trimmed V and J ends, which lost 10 bases and 3 bases, there was a span of 16 bases. There are 14 residues in the CDR3. CDR1 is MNHNS and CDR2 is SASEGT in the germline V gene. CDR3 sequence reads: CATTDGAYNQPQHF. Here the CDR3 DNA reads TGTGCCACTACAGACGGGGCCTACAATCAGCCCCAGCATTTT.

In its sample, this clonotype was seen many times. The genes are TRBV7-9 and TRBJ2-1, with D possibly being TRBD2 (6 bases). Germline V gives CDR1 SEHNR, CDR2 FQNEAQ (reference sequence). This CDR3 has 16 residues. Between the trimmed V and J ends, which lost 5 bases and 8 bases, there was a span of 22 bases. CDR3 loop: CASSPSVGTAADEQFF. Written as DNA, the CDR3 is TGTGCCAGCAGCCCTTCGGTCGGGACTGCCGCCGATGAGCAGTTCTTC.

About this clonotype: A much larger clone lies a single base off, so this may be a read error. The DNA for the CDR3 is TGCAGTACCGCTTTAGCGGGAGATCCATACGAGCAGTACTTC. Protein sequence: CSTALAGDPYEQYF. V and J are TRBV20-1 and TRBJ2-7, with 9 bases matching TRBD2. With 8 bases clipped from V and 4 bases from J, the junction kept 12 bases outside the gene matches. Germline V gene sequence: CDR1 DFQATT, CDR2 SNEGSKA (reference sequence). The CDR3 has 14 residues.

This clonotype was observed many times. The rearrangement links TRBV3-1 to TRBJ2-5; 9 bases map to TRBD2. Germline CDR1 and CDR2: LGHDT and YNNKEL (reference sequence). Losses at the gene ends were 0 bases for V and 0 bases for J; bases not matched to a gene: 5. The CDR3 has 17 residues. As DNA, the CDR3 is TGTGCCAGCAGCCAAGATCTGGCTAGCGGGGACCAAGAGACCCAGTACTTC. This sequence encodes CASSQDLASGDQETQYF.

This clonotype showed up just a few times. The chain links TRBV7-3 to TRBJ1-6; 8 bases match TRBD1. V lost 5 bases to trimming and J lost 4 bases; unmatched junction nucleotides: 13. The CDR3 is 18 amino acids. Germline loops: CDR1 SGHTA, CDR2 FQGTGA. DNA for the CDR3: TGTGCCAGCAGCCAGGTCAGGGGGCTTGATCGGTATAATTCACCCCTCCACTTT. It is translated as CASSQVRGLDRYNSPLHF.

In its sample, this clonotype was seen a few times. This sequence joins TRBV29-1 and TRBJ1-1; perhaps TRBD1 as D (6 bases). V lost 5 bases and J 0 bases, leaving 10 bases between the germline ends. The germline V gene has CDR1 SQVTM and CDR2 ANQGSEA. The CDR3 runs to 13 residues. CDR3 in DNA: TGCAGCGTTTATCAGGGGTTGAACACTGAAGCTTTCTTT. Its translation is CSVYQGLNTEAFF.

The rearrangement links TRBV20-1 to TRBJ2-1; D possibly matches TRBD1 or TRBD2 (5 bases each). The CDR3 runs to 12 residues. Germline V gives CDR1 DFQATT, CDR2 SNEGSKA (reference sequence). V was pared by 3 bases and J by 9 bases, with 12 bases between. The CDR3 DNA sequence: TGCAGTGCTAGCGGGACCCACGGTGAGCAGTTCTTC. It specifies CSASGTHGEQFF.

The chain uses TRBV2 and TRBJ2-3, with D perhaps matching TRBD1 or TRBD2 (5 bases each). The CDR3 runs 15 residues. Germline assignment: CDR1 SNHLY and CDR2 FYNNEI. The V gene lost 6 bases and the J gene lost 4 bases, with 17 bases spanning the gap. CDR3 in DNA: TGTGCCAGCAGCCTCCGGGACCCGAGGGCAGATACGCAGTATTTT. This encodes CASSLRDPRADTQYF. Full variable domain (remainder filled in from reference TRBV2 and TRBJ2-3): EPEVTQTPSHQVTQMGQEVILRCVPISNHLYFYWYRQILGQKVEFLVSFYNNEISEKSEIFDDQFSVERPDGSNFTLKIRSTKLEDSAMYFCASSLRDPRADTQYFGPGTRLTVL.

This clonotype was counted ten times or more. V and J are TRBV18 and TRBJ1-4; no firm D call. The V end lost 2 bases, the J end lost 2 bases, and 9 bases lay between the germline ends. The germline gives CDR1 KGHSH, CDR2 LQKENI. The CDR3 extends over 15 amino acids. The CDR3 DNA is TGTGCCAGCTCACCAGGAGGAGACACTAATGAAAAACTGTTTTTT. It translates to CASSPGGDTNEKLFF.

This clonotype was seen ten or more times. This rearrangement joins TRBV27 to TRBJ2-7, with no clear D. Between the trimmed V and J ends, which lost 4 bases and 4 bases, there was a span of 11 bases. Germline assignment: CDR1 MNHEY and CDR2 SMNVEV (reference sequence). This CDR3 comprises 13 residues. The CDR3 is CASSSRPRYEQYF. The DNA of the CDR3 is TGTGCCAGCAGTTCAAGACCAAGATACGAGCAGTACTTC.

This clonotype was detected only a few times. A much bigger clone sits one base away, suggesting this may be a read error. In this CDR3 the conserved last residue, phenylalanine or tryptophan, is missing, so a read error is likely. This chain connects TRBV15 to TRBJ1-2; D ambiguous. The CDR3 sequence is 13 residues long. Germline CDR1 and CDR2: LNHNV and YYDKDF (reference sequence). Trimming shortened V by 3 bases and J by 4 bases, and 9 bases separated the two germline ends. The CDR3 protein is CATSSDQSYGYTL. DNA of the CDR3: TGTGCCACCAGCAGCGACCAGAGCTATGGCTACACCCTC.

This clonotype was seen more than once but under ten times. With a much larger clone just one base away, this may be a read error. The CDR3 coding sequence is TGTGCCAGCAGTTTGTCATCAGCGGGGTCCACCTACAATGAGCAGTTCTTC. Its translation is CASSLSSAGSTYNEQFF. The chain couples TRBV28 to TRBJ2-1; 7 nucleotides match TRBD2. The V and J ends lost 3 bases and 2 bases, in that order; junction bases with no gene match: 10. CDR1 and CDR2 (germline): MDHEN, SYDVKM. This CDR3 has 17 residues.

This clonotype showed up many times. V is TRBV11-2 and J is TRBJ2-1, with D hard to call. The CDR3 loop spans 15 amino acids. V shed 5 bases and J shed 8 bases, with 19 bases lying between them. Germline-derived CDR1 and CDR2 are SGHAT and FQNNGV. CDR3 residues: CASSQDEDPQDEQFF. The CDR3 DNA reads TGTGCCAGCAGCCAAGATGAGGACCCCCAGGATGAGCAGTTCTTC.

This clonotype was counted at least ten times. This chain uses TRBV27 with TRBJ1-2; no definite D call. The CDR3 covers 13 residues. The germline CDR1 and CDR2 sequences are MNHEY and SMNVEV (reference sequence). V lost 2 bases and J lost 4, with 8 bases in between. In nucleotides, the CDR3 is TGTGCCAGCAGTTTACACGGGTCCTATGGCTACACCTTC. Amino acid sequence: CASSLHGSYGYTF.